Below, 18 T cell receptor beta chains from the same sample are listed, as sequenced in a study of T cell responses to AZD1222 COVID-19 vaccine. Assay used: immunoSEQ multiplex PCR; TCRdb lists only in-frame clones, some missing. The sample shows 60,000 to 75,000 clones, 83% of them seen only once. The sample was peripheral blood, taken 28 days after the second AZD1222 dose. These TCRs come from an adult who received the AZD1222 COVID-19 vaccine.

This chain links TRBV9 with TRBJ2-3, with D possibly being TRBD1 (6 bases). This CDR3 comprises 17 residues. Germline CDR1 and CDR2: SGDLS and YYNGEE. Trimming took off 0 bases at V and 0 bases at J, with 14 bases between the two ends. The DNA for the CDR3 is TGTGCCAGCAGCGTAGAGGACAGAAAACCTAGCACAGATACGCAGTATTTT. The encoded protein is CASSVEDRKPSTDTQYF.

This clone was counted between two and nine times. The gene calls are TRBV7-9 and TRBJ1-6, with D perhaps TRBD1 (5 bases). CDR1 SEHNR and CDR2 FQNEAQ come from the germline V gene (reference sequence). The CDR3 totals 13 residues. Trimming pared 6 bases from V and 14 bases from J, leaving 17 bases between. CDR3 in amino acids: CASSPSQGITLHF. Written as DNA, the CDR3 is TGTGCCAGCAGTCCTTCTCAGGGAATCACCCTCCACTTT. Full variable domain (missing parts from reference TRBV7-9 and TRBJ1-6): DTGVSQNPRHKITKRGQNVTFRCDPISEHNRLYWYRQTLGQGPEFLTYFQNEAQLEKSRLLSDRFSAERPKGSFSTLEIQRTEQGDSAMYLCASSPSQGITLHFGNGTRLTVT.

The chain carries TRBV9 and TRBJ1-4; the match to TRBD1 covers 7 bases. The CDR3 is 15 amino acids. The junction had 3 bases not matched to a gene; V was cut back by 1 base and J by 3 bases. CDR1 is SGDLS, CDR2 YYNGEE, per germline. The CDR3 is CASSVSGTANEKLFF. CDR3 in DNA: TGTGCCAGCAGCGTATCCGGGACAGCTAATGAAAAACTGTTTTTT.

This clone was counted only a few times. The chain joins TRBV6-2 or TRBV6-3 to TRBJ1-2, with D possibly TRBD1 on 5 matching bases. CDR1 is MNHEY, CDR2 SVGEGT, per germline. Trimming took off 6 bases at V and 2 bases at J, with 10 bases between the two ends. This CDR3 contains 13 residues. CDR3 DNA sequence: TGTGCCAGCAGCCCGAACAGGAACTATGGCTACACCTTC. It yields the protein CASSPNRNYGYTF.

J is TRBJ1-3 and V is TRBV5-1; TRBD1 might be the D (5 bases). The CDR3 is 15 amino acids. V was cut by 0 bases and J by 5 bases, with 12 bases left in between. Germline V CDR1 and CDR2: SGHRS, YFSETQ. The CDR3, as DNA: TGCGCCAGCAGCTTGGGGGACCCTATACGAAACACCATATATTTT. Amino acid sequence: CASSLGDPIRNTIYF.

The rearrangement joins TRBV19 to TRBJ2-2, with TRBD2 identical over 7 bases. Per germline, CDR1 LNHDA and CDR2 SQIVND (reference sequence). The CDR3 has 13 amino acids. V gave up 7 bases and J gave up 3 bases; unmatched junction bases: 2. The CDR3, as DNA: TGTGCCAGTACGGGGGGTGACACCGGGGAGCTGTTTTTT. It specifies CASTGGDTGELFF. Filled out from reference TRBV19 and TRBJ2-2, the complete variable domain reads DGGITQSPKYLFRKEGQNVTLSCEQNLNHDAMYWYRQDPGQGLRLIYYSQIVNDFQKGDIAEGYSVSREKKESFPLTVTSAQKNPTAFYLCASTGGDTGELFFGEGSRLTVL.

This clone was found once. The chain recombines TRBV7-2 with TRBJ1-2; weak D call: TRBD1 (5 bases). Trimming pared 2 bases from V and 8 bases from J, leaving 12 bases between. Germline CDR1 reads SGHTA; CDR2 reads FQGNSA. The CDR3 is 13 amino acids. The CDR3 loop is CASSLQRREGYTF. The CDR3 DNA sequence: TGTGCCAGCAGCTTACAGCGCAGGGAAGGCTACACCTTC.

The chain has TRBV12-5 and TRBJ2-7; D perhaps matches TRBD2 (5 bases). V was cut by 2 bases and J by 2 bases, with 10 bases left in between. CDR1 is LGHNT, CDR2 FRNRAP, per germline. The CDR3 totals 14 residues. This chain's CDR3 is CASGLSGNTYEQYF. The CDR3 DNA is TGTGCTAGTGGTTTGTCCGGGAACACCTACGAGCAGTACTTC.

The rearrangement joins TRBV27 to TRBJ1-5; 7 bases map to TRBD1. The CDR3 runs to 15 residues. Germline V gene data show CDR1 as MNHEY and CDR2 as SMNVEV (reference sequence). V shed 6 bases, J shed 4 bases, and the junction held 9 bases outside the gene matches. CDR3 bases: TGTGCCAGCAGACCTGGCGGGACAGAGAATCAGCCCCAGCATTTT. Its protein is CASRPGGTENQPQHF.

The V call is TRBV19, the J call TRBJ1-1; perhaps TRBD1 as D (6 bases). CDR3 size: 13 residues. Germline CDR1 reads LNHDA; CDR2 reads SQIVND (reference sequence). V was cut by 4 bases and J by 5 bases, with 11 bases left in between. The CDR3 coding sequence is TGTGCCAGTAGTAATAACAGGGAAACTGAAGCTTTCTTT. Protein: CASSNNRETEAFF.

This clone was counted a single time. The rearrangement joins TRBV10-2 to TRBJ1-2; D possibly corresponds to TRBD1 (5 bases). Looked up from germline, CDR1 is WSHSY and CDR2 is SAAADI. Trimming stripped 8 bases from V and 3 bases from J, with 19 bases between. CDR3 length: 15 residues. The CDR3 DNA sequence: TGCGCCAGCGTAGACCGGGACCCGACGGACTATGGCTACACCTTC. Translation gives CASVDRDPTDYGYTF.

The gene calls are TRBV6-5 and TRBJ2-7; 10 bases align to TRBD1. The length of the CDR3 is 15 residues. The germline V gene has CDR1 MNHEY and CDR2 SVGAGI. The V gene end was trimmed by 2 bases and the J gene end by 4 bases; junction bases not matched to a gene: 5. The DNA for the CDR3 is TGTGCCAGCAGTTACCATGGGACAGGGGTGTACGAGCAGTACTTC. It specifies CASSYHGTGVYEQYF.

This chain connects TRBV4-1 to TRBJ2-2; maybe TRBD1 (5 bases). The CDR3 is 14 amino acids. Germline CDR1 and CDR2: MGHRA and YSYEKL. Trimming took 5 bases from V and 1 from J, leaving 8 bases between them. The CDR3 DNA follows: TGCGCCAGCAGCTATCAGGGGAACACCGGGGAGCTGTTTTTT. It is translated as CASSYQGNTGELFF.

The rearrangement links TRBV7-2 to TRBJ2-5; D may be TRBD2 (6 bases). V was trimmed by 5 bases and J by 0 bases, leaving 19 bases between them. The CDR3 is 17 amino acids. The germline V gene has CDR1 SGHTA and CDR2 FQGNSA. CDR3 amino acids: CASSPPRGSSYQETQYF. The CDR3 DNA reads as TGTGCCAGCAGCCCCCCCCGGGGGAGTTCGTACCAAGAGACCCAGTACTTC.

The rearrangement joins TRBV19 to TRBJ1-1; 7 positions match TRBD1. The CDR3 has 14 amino acids. The ends lost 5 bases at V and 1 base at J; junction bases unmatched: 4. Germline V gives CDR1 LNHDA, CDR2 SQIVND (reference sequence). CDR3 nucleotide sequence: TGTGCCAGTAGTCCCCGGGACAGGAACACTGAAGCTTTCTTT. Translating it yields CASSPRDRNTEAFF.

The chain links TRBV28 to TRBJ2-3; maybe TRBD2 (6 bases). This CDR3 has 16 residues. CDR1 MDHEN and CDR2 SYDVKM come from the germline V gene. V was pared by 7 bases and J by 4 bases, with 21 bases between. The CDR3 sequence is CASKGRDWVSSDTQYF. CDR3 in DNA: TGTGCCAGCAAAGGCCGGGACTGGGTTTCTTCAGATACGCAGTATTTT.

This sequence joins TRBV5-8 and TRBJ2-7, with D possibly TRBD1 on 6 matching bases. This CDR3 region has 13 residues. CDR1 is SGHTS and CDR2 is YDEGEE in the germline V gene. Trimming removed 2 bases at V and 1 base at J, with 7 bases between. The CDR3 is CASSFGQSYEQYF. In nucleotides, the CDR3 is TGTGCCAGCAGCTTCGGACAGTCCTACGAGCAGTACTTC.

CDR3 sequence reads: CASSSGTGGYSYEQYF. The DNA of the CDR3 is TGTGCCAGCAGCTCCGGGACAGGGGGCTATTCCTACGAGCAGTACTTC. The rearrangement uses TRBV5-6 and TRBJ2-7; 12 nucleotides align to TRBD1. The CDR3 runs to 16 residues. The V segment lost 3 bases and the J segment 1 base; nucleotides outside the gene matches: 5. Germline CDR1 SGHDT, CDR2 YYEEEE.